The 15 T cell receptor beta chains below all came from one sample that was sequenced in a study of T cell clonality in common variable immunodeficiency. Measured with immunoSEQ multiplex PCR; TCRdb has only the in-frame clones, and not every one. The sample is made up of 50,000 to 60,000 clones, none counted only once. What was sequenced was peripheral blood mononuclear cells. The receptors derive from a person aged 18 to 70 in good health.

With regard to this clone: The read terminates 3 residues before the CDR3 end, so the remaining end is supplied by the germline J gene. The chain employs TRBV2 and TRBJ2-3, with D unclear. CDR1 and CDR2 from the germline V gene are SNHLY and FYNNEI. The CDR3 length is 16 residues. Trimming left V 2 bases short and J 4 bases short, with 16 bases between. Here the CDR3 reads CASSEQATAGPDTQYF. The CDR3 DNA, read in part, is TGTGCCAGCAGTGAACAGGCGACCGCTGGCCCAGATACG.

The table lists this clone with many counts. The read terminates 3 residues ahead of where the CDR3 ends, so the germline J gene completes it. This rearrangement joins TRBV6-2 or TRBV6-3 to TRBJ1-1; perhaps TRBD1 as D (5 bases). The CDR3 totals 14 residues. Trimming stripped 5 bases from V and 5 bases from J, with 15 bases between. Looked up from germline, CDR1 is MNHEY and CDR2 is SVGEGT. The CDR3 bases that were read are TGTGCCAGCAGTGGAAGGCGGGGCTGGACTGAA. It specifies CASSGRRGWTE. The whole CDR3 sequence reads CASSGRRGWTEAFF.

This clone was seen at least ten times. From the germline J gene comes the end of the CDR3, since the read stops 3 residues before it. The rearrangement joins TRBV14 to TRBJ1-3; tentative D call: TRBD1 (5 bases). Trimming pared 1 base from V and 0 bases from J, leaving 19 bases between. This CDR3 has 19 residues. Germline V gene lookup returns CDR1 SGHDN and CDR2 FVKESK. CDR3 DNA (partial): TGTGCCAGCAGCCAAGGACGGCGGCCACAGGACCTCTCTGGAAACACC. It yields the protein CASSQGRRPQDLSGNT. Given in full, the CDR3 is CASSQGRRPQDLSGNTIYF.

A note on this clone: A read error may explain this, as a much larger clone is one base away. The missing CDR3 end, 3 residues past where the read stops, is filled in from the germline J gene. This specimen includes other DNA sequences encoding the same CDR3. This sequence joins TRBV6-7 and TRBJ1-3; D is perhaps TRBD1 (5 bases). TRBV6-7 is an ORF for which the function is uncertain. The CDR3 has 15 residues. The CDR3 sequence: CASRFNRTSGNTIYF. Partial CDR3 DNA: TGTGCCAGCAGATTCAACAGGACCTCTGGAAACACG.

Partial CDR3 DNA: TGTGCCAGTAGGGGGGCTGGCACAGATACC. Protein product: CASRGAGTDT. The entire CDR3 is CASRGAGTDTYTF. The chain carries TRBV19 and TRBJ1-2, with D possibly matching TRBD1 (6 bases). The read halts 3 residues ahead of the CDR3 end, with the missing end drawn from the germline J gene. Germline loops: CDR1 LNHDA, CDR2 SQIVND (reference sequence). The CDR3 is made up of 13 amino acids.

This clone was seen repeatedly, ten times or more. The sequence runs out 3 residues before the end of the CDR3; the remainder is reconstructed from the germline J gene. This chain uses TRBV6-7 with TRBJ2-3; 8 positions agree with TRBD1. TRBV6-7 is given ORF status, its function remaining uncertain. V lost 4 bases to trimming and J lost 1 base; unmatched junction nucleotides: 4. This CDR3 comprises 15 residues. The CDR3 sequence is CASSLDRDRTDTQYF. The CDR3 DNA, read in part, is TGTGCCAGCAGTTTGGACAGGGACCGCACAGATACG.

In this sample, this clone turned up many times. The read finishes 3 residues shy of the CDR3 end, and the germline J gene is used to complete it. The chain uses TRBV20-1 and TRBJ2-3, with TRBD2 identical over 8 bases. With V trimmed by 6 bases and J by 1 base, 6 bases remained unmatched. The germline gives CDR1 DFQATT, CDR2 SNEGSKA (reference sequence). This CDR3 contains 14 residues. The CDR3 here is CSADSGKGTDTQYF. The covered CDR3 bases are TGCAGTGCCGATAGCGGGAAGGGCACAGATACG.

Worth noting for this clone: The read terminates 3 residues ahead of where the CDR3 ends, so the germline J gene completes it. The same CDR3 can be traced to other DNA sequences in this sample. V usage is TRBV7-9 and J usage is TRBJ1-2; D is possibly TRBD1 (6 bases). Germline-derived CDR1 and CDR2 are SEHNR and FQNEAQ (reference sequence). The CDR3 extends over 13 amino acids. CDR3 bases read: TGTGCCAGCAGTTTCCCAGGGGTCTACGGC. It is translated as CASSFPGVYG. The full-length CDR3 reads as CASSFPGVYGYTF.

The table lists this clone with many counts. The read falls 3 residues short of the CDR3 end, and the missing part is taken from the germline J gene. This sequence joins TRBV19 and TRBJ1-1; D gene ambiguous. The ends were cut back, 1 base at V and 2 bases at J, with 8 bases in the middle. Germline CDR1 and CDR2: LNHDA and SQIVND (reference sequence). CDR3 length: 14 residues. The CDR3 region is CASSIGSGNTEAFF. The part of the CDR3 DNA that was read is TGTGCCAGTAGTATAGGGTCAGGAAACACTGAA.

This clone was detected many times. The DNA ends 3 residues before the CDR3 does, and the rest of the CDR3 is filled in from the germline J gene. The V call is TRBV2, the J call TRBJ1-4; 7 bases fit TRBD1. Trimming took 6 bases from V and 8 from J; bases not matched to a gene: 12. Germline V lookup: CDR1 SNHLY, CDR2 FYNNEI. The CDR3 consists of 15 residues. The part of the CDR3 DNA that was read is TGTGCCAGCAGCGCCGGACAGGCGCGAGAGGAAAAA. This translates into CASSAGQAREEK. The full CDR3 protein is CASSAGQAREEKLFF. The full variable domain, completed using reference TRBV2 and TRBJ1-4, is EPEVTQTPSHQVTQMGQEVILRCVPISNHLYFYWYRQILGQKVEFLVSFYNNEISEKSEIFDDQFSVERPDGSNFTLKIRSTKLEDSAMYFCASSAGQAREEKLFFGSGTQLSVL.

With regard to this clone: The read finishes 3 residues shy of the CDR3 end, and the germline J gene is used to complete it. V is TRBV6-2 or TRBV6-3 and J is TRBJ1-2, with D possibly being TRBD1 (5 bases). Germline-derived CDR1 and CDR2 are MNHEY and SVGEGT. The CDR3 length is 16 residues. The CDR3 sequence: CASRPRRDFLGDTYTF. The sequenced part of the CDR3 DNA is TGTGCCAGCAGACCCAGACGGGACTTCTTAGGGGATACC.

This clone showed up many times. The read stops 3 residues short of the end of the CDR3; the missing end is completed from the germline J gene. This rearrangement joins TRBV5-1 to TRBJ1-6, with D possibly TRBD1 on 6 matching bases. V was trimmed by 3 bases and J by 4 bases, leaving 11 bases between them. Germline CDR1 reads SGHRS; CDR2 reads YFSETQ. The CDR3 is 15 amino acids. The CDR3 DNA, read in part, is TGCGCCAGCAGCTCGTCACAGGGATATAATTCACCC. The encoded protein is CASSSSQGYNSP. The entire CDR3 protein reads CASSSSQGYNSPLHF.

The table lists this clone with a few counts. Read coverage stops 3 residues before the CDR3 terminus; the germline J gene supplies the remainder. The V gene is TRBV18, the J gene TRBJ1-1; D ambiguous. The CDR3 totals 13 residues. With 6 bases removed from V and 1 base from J, the gap between germline ends came to 9 bases. The germline gives CDR1 KGHSH, CDR2 LQKENI. The part of the CDR3 DNA that was read is TGTGCCAGCTCCCAGGTCCGGAACACTGAA. Its protein product is CASSQVRNTE. The entire CDR3 reads CASSQVRNTEAFF.

This clone was found many times. The CDR3 goes on 3 residues after the read ends, and that part is filled in from the germline J gene. The same CDR3 can be traced to other DNA sequences in this sample. The genes are TRBV12-5 and TRBJ2-7; D remains ambiguous. The ends were cut back, 1 base at V and 3 bases at J, with 10 bases in the middle. The CDR3 runs 14 residues. Germline values: CDR1 LGHNT, CDR2 FRNRAP. The CDR3: CASGLGASNYEQYF. The covered CDR3 bases are TGTGCTAGTGGTTTGGGAGCGAGCAACTACGAG. Using reference TRBV12-5 and TRBJ2-7 for the parts outside the CDR3, the full variable domain is DARVTQTPRHKVTEMGQEVTMRCQPILGHNTVFWYRQTMMQGLELLAYFRNRAPLDDSGMPKDRFSAEMPDATLATLKIQPSEPRDSAVYFCASGLGASNYEQYFGPGTRLTVT.

There are many counts of this clone. The read falls 3 residues short of the CDR3 end, and the missing part is taken from the germline J gene. The chain joins TRBV2 to TRBJ1-2; 8 bases align to TRBD1. CDR1 and CDR2 (germline): SNHLY, FYNNEI. The CDR3 runs 15 residues. V shed 1 base and J 4 bases; nucleotides not matched to a gene: 5. CDR3 DNA (partial): TGTGCCAGCAGTGAAGGACAGGGGCCGTTCTATGGC. Translation gives CASSEGQGPFYG. The full CDR3 reads CASSEGQGPFYGYTF. Full variable domain (missing parts from reference TRBV2 and TRBJ1-2): EPEVTQTPSHQVTQMGQEVILRCVPISNHLYFYWYRQILGQKVEFLVSFYNNEISEKSEIFDDQFSVERPDGSNFTLKIRSTKLEDSAMYFCASSEGQGPFYGYTFGSGTRLTVV.